This T cell receptor beta chain was recorded in a study of blood T cell repertoires in COVID-19. Residents of about two dozen US areas, aged about 18 to 89 years, made up the participants. This CDR3 is built from 15 residues. The V and J ends lost 5 bases and 7 bases respectively, with 15 bases between them. Germline assignment: CDR1 MGHDK and CDR2 SYGVNS. How the authors handled the data: Estimation of nucleated cell counts was performed using reference gene primer amplification. Only in-frame clones appear in the TCRdb table, and some are missing; sequencing was by immunoSEQ multiplex PCR. V and J calls and clone size come straight from that table; D and trimming were deduced from the DNA. The table lists hundreds of thousands of clones, 83% of them singletons.

The rearrangement links TRBV25-1 to TRBJ1-6, with D perhaps matching TRBD1 (6 bases). Sample: PBMCs or T cells enriched from blood (not recorded which). The source is a woman between 40 and 55 years old who had been exposed to COVID-19. The CDR3 loop is CASSTTQGRNSPLHF. The CDR3, as DNA: TGTGCCAGCAGTACAACACAGGGACGGAATTCACCCCTCCACTTT.